The following is a T cell receptor (beta chain) sequence with its context. Antigen unknown. Amplified TCR beta CDR3 regions derived from RNA transcripts. RT-PCR in the first round (using the HTBI primer set) targeted the TCR CDR3. One entry per CDR3 protein results from TCRdb running MiXCR on the multiplex PCR reads. The data hold 300,000 to 350,000 distinct CDR3 sequences, with approximately 13% observed a single time. These data are taken from a study of T cells in Graves' hyperthyroidism and ophthalmopathy. Looking at the study overall: Blood from the periphery was taken at initial diagnosis, before any treatment. Notes on the study in general: Appearing also in blood were most of the thyroid clonotypes expanded above 0.001.

The length of the CDR3 is 16 residues. Trimming cost V 3 bases and J 4 bases; bases outside gene matches: 11. Germline CDR1 is MNHEY and CDR2 is SMNVEV (reference sequence). Clinical symptoms, serum thyroxine, TRAb, thyroid ultrasound and orbital computed tomography established diagnosis. PBMCs were sourced from over 8.5 ml fresh peripheral blood. The sequencing input was blood. The source of this sequence is a woman aged 30 to 39 with Graves' hyperthyroidism. The rearrangement joins TRBV27 to TRBJ2-5, with TRBD1 identical over 7 bases. CDR3 protein: CASSLRRRTGLETQYF. In DNA form, the CDR3 reads TGTGCCAGCAGTTTGCGGAGGAGGACAGGATTAGAGACCCAGTACTTC.